Detailed here is one T cell receptor beta chain. At one boundary the junction diverges from the germline segment, which might be a read error. The sample comes from a study of blood T cell repertoires in COVID-19. Looking at the study overall: Researchers got acute and convalescent COVID-19 samples from the United States, Italy and Spain.

This table comes from immunoSEQ multiplex PCR, and its TCRdb copy is limited to in-frame clones, with some not included. The table has fewer than 120,000 clones, 80% to 90% seen once. This CDR3 has 17 residues. The germline V gene encodes CDR1 SSHAT and CDR2 FNYEAQ (reference sequence). The clonotype comes from a woman in her fifties or sixties with acute or convalescent COVID-19. The V call is TRBV7-7, the J call TRBJ2-2; D is perhaps TRBD2 (7 bases). The sample comprised peripheral blood. CDR3: CASTPTGGGANTGELFF. The CDR3 bases are TGTGCTAGCACTCCTACCGGAGGGGGGGCGAACACCGGGGAGCTGTTTTTT.